The TCR beta chain described here comes from a study of response to subunit inactivated influenza vaccine. This clonotype was detected only a few times. No antigen is known for it. Study-wide results and caveats: After each seasonal influenza vaccination, few new T cells are recruited, the authors suggested.

TCRdb reanalysed the RT-PCR reads using MiXCR and keeps one entry per CDR3 protein. The data contain around 530,000 distinct CDR3 sequences, approximately 15% of them singletons. The length of the CDR3 is 11 residues. Trimming took 2 bases from V and 7 from J, leaving 5 bases between them. The germline CDR1 and CDR2 sequences are SNHLY and FYNNEI. This specimen consisted of CD4+ T cells sorted from PBMCs, obtained less than 30 months after vaccination. The receptor's source is a man aged 50-75 years who received an inactivated influenza vaccine. The chain carries TRBV2 and TRBJ1-1; D unresolved. CDR3 DNA sequence: TGTGCCAGCAGTGAATTCATTGAAGCTTTCTTT. It translates to CASSEFIEAFF.